Reported below is one T cell receptor beta chain. The treatment: around 19 received Ad26.COV2.S at low or high dose, single or two shots; several received placebo; per-sample allocation not given. The samples date from day 63 after the first vaccine or placebo injection. Boston provided a donor who was an adult aged 18-55 years. This sample was included in a study of Ad26.COV2.S vaccination and SARS-CoV-2 variants. The CDR3 loop spans 20 amino acids. Germline loops: CDR1 MNHEY, CDR2 SMNVEV (reference sequence). The ends lost 5 bases at V and 0 bases at J; junction bases unmatched: 18. Profiling relied on immunoSEQ multiplex PCR, and the TCRdb table lists in-frame clones only, not all of them. The table shows around 320,000 clones, with 87% occurring only once.

Source: peripheral blood, taken in a trial of Ad26.COV2.S vaccine versus placebo. This TCR was recovered from a person aged 18-60 years who received the Ad26.COV2.S COVID-19 vaccine or a placebo. The chain joins TRBV27 to TRBJ1-5; TRBD1 aligns across 8 bases. The CDR3 bases are TGTGCCAGCAGTCCTGCCCTTCACACCCCGACAGGGGATAGCAATCAGCCCCAGCATTTT. Protein sequence: CASSPALHTPTGDSNQPQHF.